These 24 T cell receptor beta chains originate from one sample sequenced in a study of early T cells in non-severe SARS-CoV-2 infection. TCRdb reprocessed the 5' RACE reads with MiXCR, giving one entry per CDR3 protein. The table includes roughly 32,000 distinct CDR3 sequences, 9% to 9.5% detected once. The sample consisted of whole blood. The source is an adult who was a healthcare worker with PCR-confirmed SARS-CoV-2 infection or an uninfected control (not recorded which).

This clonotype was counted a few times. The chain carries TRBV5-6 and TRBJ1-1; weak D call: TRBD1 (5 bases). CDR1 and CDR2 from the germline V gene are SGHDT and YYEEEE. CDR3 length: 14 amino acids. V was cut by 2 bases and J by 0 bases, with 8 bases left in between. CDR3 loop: CASSFQGLNTEAFF. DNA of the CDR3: TGTGCCAGCAGCTTTCAGGGTCTGAACACTGAAGCTTTCTTT.

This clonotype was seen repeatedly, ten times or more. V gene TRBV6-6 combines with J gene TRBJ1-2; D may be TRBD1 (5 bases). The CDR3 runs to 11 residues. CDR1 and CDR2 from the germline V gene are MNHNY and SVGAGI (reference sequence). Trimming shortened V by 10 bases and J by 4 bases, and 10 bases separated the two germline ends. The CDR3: CATGLPYGYTF. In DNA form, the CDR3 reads TGTGCCACGGGACTGCCCTATGGCTACACCTTC.

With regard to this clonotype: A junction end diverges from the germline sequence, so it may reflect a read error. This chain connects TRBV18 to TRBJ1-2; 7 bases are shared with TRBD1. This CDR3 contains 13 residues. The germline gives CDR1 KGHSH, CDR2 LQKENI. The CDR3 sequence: CASGTGTELSQNF. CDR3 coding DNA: TGTGCCAGCGGAACCGGGACAGAGCTATCTCAAAACTTC. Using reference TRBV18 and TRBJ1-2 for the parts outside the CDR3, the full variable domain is NAGVMQNPRHLVRRRGQEARLRCSPMKGHSHVYWYRQLPEEGLKFMVYLQKENIIDESGMPKERFSAEFPKEGPSILRIQQVVRGDSAAYFCASGTGTELSQNFGSGTRLTVV.

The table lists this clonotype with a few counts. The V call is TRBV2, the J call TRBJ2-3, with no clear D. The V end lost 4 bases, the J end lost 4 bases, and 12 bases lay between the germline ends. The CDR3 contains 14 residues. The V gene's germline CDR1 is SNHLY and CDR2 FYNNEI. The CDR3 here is CASSVAGLSDTQYF. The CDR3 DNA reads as TGTGCCAGCAGTGTTGCTGGTTTATCAGATACGCAGTATTTT.

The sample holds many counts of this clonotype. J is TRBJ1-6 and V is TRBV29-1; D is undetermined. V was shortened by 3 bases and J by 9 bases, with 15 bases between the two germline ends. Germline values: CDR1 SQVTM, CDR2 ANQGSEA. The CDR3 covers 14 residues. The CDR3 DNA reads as TGCAGCGTTGAGGAGGCGGGAAGAAGTTCACCCCTCCACTTT. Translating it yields CSVEEAGRSSPLHF.

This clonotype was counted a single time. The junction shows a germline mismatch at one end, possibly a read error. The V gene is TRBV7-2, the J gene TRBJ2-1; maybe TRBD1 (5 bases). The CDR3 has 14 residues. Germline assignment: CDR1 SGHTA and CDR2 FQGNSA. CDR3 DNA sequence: TGTGCCTGCAGCACCCGACAGACTGTCGATGAGCAGTTCTTC. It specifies CACSTRQTVDEQFF.

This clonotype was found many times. The CDR3 loop is CASSGSGGAETQYF. The CDR3 nucleotides read TGTGCCAGCAGTGGTAGCGGGGGGGCCGAGACCCAGTACTTC. The chain employs TRBV2 and TRBJ2-5; 11 nucleotides agree with TRBD2. V was pared by 4 bases and J by 5 bases, with 3 bases of the junction left unmatched. There are 14 residues in the CDR3. Looked up from germline, CDR1 is SNHLY and CDR2 is FYNNEI.

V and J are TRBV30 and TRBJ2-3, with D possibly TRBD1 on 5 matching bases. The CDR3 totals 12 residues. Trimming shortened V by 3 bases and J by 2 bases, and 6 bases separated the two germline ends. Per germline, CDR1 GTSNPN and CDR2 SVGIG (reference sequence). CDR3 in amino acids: CAWRDNTDTQYF. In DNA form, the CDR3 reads TGTGCCTGGAGGGACAACACAGATACGCAGTATTTT.

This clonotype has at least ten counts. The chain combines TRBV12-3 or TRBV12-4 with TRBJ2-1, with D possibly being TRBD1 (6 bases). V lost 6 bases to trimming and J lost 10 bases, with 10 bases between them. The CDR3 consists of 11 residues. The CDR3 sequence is CASSYTGEQFF. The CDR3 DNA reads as TGTGCCAGCAGCTATACAGGGGAGCAGTTCTTC.

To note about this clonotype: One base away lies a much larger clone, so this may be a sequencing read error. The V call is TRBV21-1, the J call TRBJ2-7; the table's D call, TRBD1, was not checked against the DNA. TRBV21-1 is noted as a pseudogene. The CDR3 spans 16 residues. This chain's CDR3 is CASSKGPDSLSHEQYF. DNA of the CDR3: TGTGCCAGCAGCAAAGGCCCGGACAGTTTATCCCACGAGCAGTACTTC.

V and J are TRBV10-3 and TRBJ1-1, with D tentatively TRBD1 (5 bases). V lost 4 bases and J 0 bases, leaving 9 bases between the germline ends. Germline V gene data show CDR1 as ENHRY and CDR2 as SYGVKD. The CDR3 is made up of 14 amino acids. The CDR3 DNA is TGTGCCATCAGTGGGGGGACGGTGAACACTGAAGCTTTCTTT. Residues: CAISGGTVNTEAFF.

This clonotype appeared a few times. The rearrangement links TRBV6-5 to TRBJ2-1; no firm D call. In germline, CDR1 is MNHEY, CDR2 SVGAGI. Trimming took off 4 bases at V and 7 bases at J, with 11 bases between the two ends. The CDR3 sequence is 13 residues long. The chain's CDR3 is CASSSLRRNEQFF. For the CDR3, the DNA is TGTGCCAGCAGTTCCCTACGGCGGAATGAGCAGTTCTTC.

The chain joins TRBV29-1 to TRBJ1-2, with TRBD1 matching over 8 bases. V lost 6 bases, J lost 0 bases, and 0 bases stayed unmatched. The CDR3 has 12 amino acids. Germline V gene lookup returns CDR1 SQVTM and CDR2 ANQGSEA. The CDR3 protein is CSVTGANYGYTF. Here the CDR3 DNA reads TGCAGCGTGACAGGGGCTAACTATGGCTACACCTTC. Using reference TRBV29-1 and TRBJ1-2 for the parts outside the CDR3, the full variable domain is SAVISQKPSRDICQRGTSLTIQCQVDSQVTMMFWYRQQPGQSLTLIATANQGSEATYESGFVIDKFPISRPNLTFSTLTVSNMSPEDSSIYLCSVTGANYGYTFGSGTRLTVV.

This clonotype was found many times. The DNA of the CDR3 is TGTGCCACTCAGGAGGGGTACAATGAGCAGTTCTTC. It encodes CATQEGYNEQFF. The V and J genes are TRBV6-5 and TRBJ2-1; possibly TRBD2 for D (6 bases). Trimming pared 10 bases from V and 4 bases from J, leaving 11 bases between. This CDR3 is 12 amino acids long. The germline V gene has CDR1 MNHEY and CDR2 SVGAGI.

CDR3 region: CASSSRTGVKTGELFF. The CDR3 DNA follows: TGTGCCAGCAGCTCCCGGACAGGCGTAAAGACCGGGGAGCTGTTTTTT. The chain employs TRBV9 and TRBJ2-2, with 7 bases lining up with TRBD1. J was trimmed by 5 bases and V by 4 bases; bases with no gene match: 11. Germline values: CDR1 SGDLS, CDR2 YYNGEE. CDR3 size: 16 residues.

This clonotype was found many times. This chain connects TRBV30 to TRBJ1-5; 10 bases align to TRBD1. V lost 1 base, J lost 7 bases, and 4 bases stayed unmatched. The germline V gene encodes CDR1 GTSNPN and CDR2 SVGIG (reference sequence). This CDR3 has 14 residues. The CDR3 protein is CAWSGQGAWQPQHF. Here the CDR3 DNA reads TGTGCCTGGAGTGGACAGGGGGCCTGGCAGCCCCAGCATTTT.

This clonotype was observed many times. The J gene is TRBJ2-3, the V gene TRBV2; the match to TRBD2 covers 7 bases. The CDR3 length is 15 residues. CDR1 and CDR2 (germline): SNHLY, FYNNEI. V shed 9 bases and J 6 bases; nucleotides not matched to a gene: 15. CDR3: CASDPRTSLRDTQYF. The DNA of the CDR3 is TGTGCCAGTGACCCGAGGACTAGTTTGAGGGATACGCAGTATTTT.

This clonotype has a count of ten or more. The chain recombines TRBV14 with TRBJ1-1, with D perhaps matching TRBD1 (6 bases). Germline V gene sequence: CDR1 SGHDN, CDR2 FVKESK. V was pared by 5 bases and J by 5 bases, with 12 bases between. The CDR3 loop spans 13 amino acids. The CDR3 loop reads CASSWGQGTEAFF. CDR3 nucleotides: TGTGCCAGCAGCTGGGGGCAGGGAACTGAAGCTTTCTTT.

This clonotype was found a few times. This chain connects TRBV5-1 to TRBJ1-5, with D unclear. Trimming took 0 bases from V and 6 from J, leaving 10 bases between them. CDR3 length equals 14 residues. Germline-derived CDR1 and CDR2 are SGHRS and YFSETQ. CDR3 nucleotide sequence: TGCGCCAGCAGCTTGGGGGCAGGATCTCAGCCCCAGCATTTT. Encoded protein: CASSLGAGSQPQHF.

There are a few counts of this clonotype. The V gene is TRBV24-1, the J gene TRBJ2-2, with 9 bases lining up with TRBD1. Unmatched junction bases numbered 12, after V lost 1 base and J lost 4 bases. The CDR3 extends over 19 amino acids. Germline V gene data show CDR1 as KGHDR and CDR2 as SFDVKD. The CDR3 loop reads CATSDLGTWDRAGTGELFF. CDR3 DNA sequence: TGTGCCACCAGTGATTTAGGCACGTGGGACAGGGCGGGCACCGGGGAGCTGTTTTTT.

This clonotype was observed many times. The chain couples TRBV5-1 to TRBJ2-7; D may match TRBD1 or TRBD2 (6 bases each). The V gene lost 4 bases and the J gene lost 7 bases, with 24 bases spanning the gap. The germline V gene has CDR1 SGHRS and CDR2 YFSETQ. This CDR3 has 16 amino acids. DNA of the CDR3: TGCGCCAGCAGCCCCCCCTGGTATGGGGGGCTAAATGAGCAGTACTTC. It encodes CASSPPWYGGLNEQYF.

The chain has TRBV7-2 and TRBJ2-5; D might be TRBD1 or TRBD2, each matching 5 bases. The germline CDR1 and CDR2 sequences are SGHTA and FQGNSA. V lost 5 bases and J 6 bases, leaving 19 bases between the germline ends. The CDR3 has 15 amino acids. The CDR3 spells CASSLLGTRGQTQYF. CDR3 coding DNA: TGTGCCAGCAGCCTCCTCGGGACCAGAGGGCAGACCCAGTACTTC.

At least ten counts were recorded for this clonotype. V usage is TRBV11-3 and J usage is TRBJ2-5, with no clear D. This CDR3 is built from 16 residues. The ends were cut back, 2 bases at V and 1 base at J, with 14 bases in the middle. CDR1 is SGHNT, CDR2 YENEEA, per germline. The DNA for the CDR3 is TGTGCCAGCAGCTTACGCCGTGGTCTTACCCAAGAGACCCAGTACTTC. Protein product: CASSLRRGLTQETQYF.

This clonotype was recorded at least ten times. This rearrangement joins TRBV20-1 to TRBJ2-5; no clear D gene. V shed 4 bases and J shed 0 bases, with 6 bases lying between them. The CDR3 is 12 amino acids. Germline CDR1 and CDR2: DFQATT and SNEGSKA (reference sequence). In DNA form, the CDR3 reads TGCAGTGCTACCCAGTACCAAGAGACCCAGTACTTC. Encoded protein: CSATQYQETQYF.